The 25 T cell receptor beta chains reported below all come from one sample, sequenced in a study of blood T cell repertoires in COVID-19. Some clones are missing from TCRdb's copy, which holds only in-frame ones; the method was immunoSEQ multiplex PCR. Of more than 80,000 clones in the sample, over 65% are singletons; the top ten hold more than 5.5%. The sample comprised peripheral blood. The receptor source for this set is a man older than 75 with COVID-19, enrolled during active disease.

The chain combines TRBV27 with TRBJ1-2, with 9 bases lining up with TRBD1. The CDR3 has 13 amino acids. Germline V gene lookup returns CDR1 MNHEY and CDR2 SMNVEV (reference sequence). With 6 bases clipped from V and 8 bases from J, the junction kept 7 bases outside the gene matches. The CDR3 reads CASSPWTGDGYTF. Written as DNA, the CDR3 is TGTGCCAGCAGCCCATGGACAGGGGACGGCTACACCTTC.

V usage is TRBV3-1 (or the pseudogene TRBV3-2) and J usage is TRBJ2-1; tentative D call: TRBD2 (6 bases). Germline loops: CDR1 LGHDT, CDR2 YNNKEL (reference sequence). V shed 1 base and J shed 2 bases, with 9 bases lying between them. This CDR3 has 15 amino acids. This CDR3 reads CASSQGGGAYNEQFF. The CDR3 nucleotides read TGTGCCAGCAGCCAAGGAGGAGGGGCCTACAATGAGCAGTTCTTC.

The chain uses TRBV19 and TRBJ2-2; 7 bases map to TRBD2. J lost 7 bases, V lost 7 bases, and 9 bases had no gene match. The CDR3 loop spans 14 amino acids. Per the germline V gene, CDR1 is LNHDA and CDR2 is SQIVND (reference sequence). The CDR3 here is CASIPGTTDGELFF. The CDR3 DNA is TGTGCCAGTATTCCCGGGACTACCGACGGGGAGCTGTTTTTT.

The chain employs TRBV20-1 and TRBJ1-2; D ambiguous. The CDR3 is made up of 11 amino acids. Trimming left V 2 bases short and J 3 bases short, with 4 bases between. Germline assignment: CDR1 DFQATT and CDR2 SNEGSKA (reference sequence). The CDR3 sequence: CSARQDYGYTF. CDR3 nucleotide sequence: TGCAGTGCTAGACAGGACTATGGCTACACCTTC.

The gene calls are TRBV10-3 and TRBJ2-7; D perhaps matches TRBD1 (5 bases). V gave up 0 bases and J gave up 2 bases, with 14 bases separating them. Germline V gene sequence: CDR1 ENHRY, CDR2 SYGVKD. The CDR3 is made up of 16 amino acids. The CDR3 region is CAISESTAHSTYEQYF. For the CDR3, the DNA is TGTGCCATCAGTGAGTCGACAGCACACAGTACCTACGAGCAGTACTTC.

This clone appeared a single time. This chain's CDR3 is CATSDQTGDYGYTF. The CDR3 DNA sequence: TGTGCCACCAGTGACCAGACAGGGGACTATGGCTACACCTTC. The J gene is TRBJ1-2, the V gene TRBV24-1, with TRBD1 matching 8 bases. Germline V gene sequence: CDR1 KGHDR, CDR2 SFDVKD. This CDR3 comprises 14 residues. Unmatched junction bases numbered 3, after V lost 4 bases and J lost 3 bases.

Here the CDR3 reads CASSLMGPTYNEQFF. CDR3 in DNA: TGTGCCAGCAGCTTAATGGGGCCGACGTACAATGAGCAGTTCTTC. The chain links TRBV7-9 to TRBJ2-1; D may be TRBD1 (5 bases). Trimming left V 2 bases short and J 4 bases short, with 12 bases between. Germline CDR1 is SEHNR and CDR2 is FQNEAQ (reference sequence). The CDR3 has 15 residues.

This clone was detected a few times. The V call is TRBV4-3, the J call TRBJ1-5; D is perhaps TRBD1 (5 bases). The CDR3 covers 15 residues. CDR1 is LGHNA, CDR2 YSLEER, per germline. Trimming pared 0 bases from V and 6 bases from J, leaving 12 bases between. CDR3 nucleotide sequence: TGCGCCAGCAGCCAAGATGGGGTGGGGGGTCAGCCCCAGCATTTT. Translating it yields CASSQDGVGGQPQHF.

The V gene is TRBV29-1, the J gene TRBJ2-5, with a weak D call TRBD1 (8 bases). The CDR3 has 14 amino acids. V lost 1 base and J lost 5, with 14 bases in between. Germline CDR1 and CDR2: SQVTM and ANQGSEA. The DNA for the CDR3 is TGCAGCGTTGAAGGACAGGGGAGGGAGGAGACCCAGTACTTC. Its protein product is CSVEGQGREETQYF.

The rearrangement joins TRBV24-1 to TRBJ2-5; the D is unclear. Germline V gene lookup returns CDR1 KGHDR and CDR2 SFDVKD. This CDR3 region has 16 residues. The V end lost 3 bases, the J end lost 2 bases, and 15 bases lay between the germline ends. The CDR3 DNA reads TGTGCCACCAGTGATAACCGGCAGGTCTTGCAAGAGACCCAGTACTTC. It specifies CATSDNRQVLQETQYF.

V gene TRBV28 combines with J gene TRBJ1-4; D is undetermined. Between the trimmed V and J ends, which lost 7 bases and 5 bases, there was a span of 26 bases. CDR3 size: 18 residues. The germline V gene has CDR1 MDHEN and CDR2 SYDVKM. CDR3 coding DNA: TGTGCCAGCACGGTACCTTACCCCGCTGGACTCCGGAATGAAAAACTGTTTTTT. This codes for CASTVPYPAGLRNEKLFF. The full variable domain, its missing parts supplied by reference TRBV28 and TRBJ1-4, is DVKVTQSSRYLVKRTGEKVFLECVQDMDHENMFWYRQDPGLGLRLIYFSYDVKMKEKGDIPEGYSVSREKKERFSLILESASTNQTSMYLCASTVPYPAGLRNEKLFFGSGTQLSVL.

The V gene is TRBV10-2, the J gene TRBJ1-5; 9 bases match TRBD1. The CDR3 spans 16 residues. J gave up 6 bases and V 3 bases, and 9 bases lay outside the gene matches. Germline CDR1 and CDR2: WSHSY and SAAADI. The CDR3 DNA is TGCGCCAGCAGTGACATGGGACAGGGAGGTTTTCAGCCCCAGCATTTT. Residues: CASSDMGQGGFQPQHF.

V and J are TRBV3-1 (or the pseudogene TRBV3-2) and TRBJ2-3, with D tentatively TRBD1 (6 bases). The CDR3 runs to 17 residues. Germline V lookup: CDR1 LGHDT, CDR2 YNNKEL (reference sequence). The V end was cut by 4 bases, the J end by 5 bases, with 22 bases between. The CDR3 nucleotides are TGTGCCAGCAGCCCCAGTTATGGGGGCTTGGGTGGAGATACGCAGTATTTT. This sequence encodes CASSPSYGGLGGDTQYF.

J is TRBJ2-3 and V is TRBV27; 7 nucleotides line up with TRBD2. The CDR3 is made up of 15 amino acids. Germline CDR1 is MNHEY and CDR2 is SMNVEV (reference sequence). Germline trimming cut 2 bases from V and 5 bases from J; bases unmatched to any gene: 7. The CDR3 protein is CASSLNSGLIDTQYF. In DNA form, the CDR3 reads TGTGCCAGCAGTTTAAATTCGGGACTAATAGATACGCAGTATTTT.

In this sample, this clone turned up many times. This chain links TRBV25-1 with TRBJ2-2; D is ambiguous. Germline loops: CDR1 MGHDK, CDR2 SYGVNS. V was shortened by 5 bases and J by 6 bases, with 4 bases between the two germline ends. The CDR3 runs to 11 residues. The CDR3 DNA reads TGTGCCAGCAGTATCGCCGGGGAGCTGTTTTTT. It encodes CASSIAGELFF.

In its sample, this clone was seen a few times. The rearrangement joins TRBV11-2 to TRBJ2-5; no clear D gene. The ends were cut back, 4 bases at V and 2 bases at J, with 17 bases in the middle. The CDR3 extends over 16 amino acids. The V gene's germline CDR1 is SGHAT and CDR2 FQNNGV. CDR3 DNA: TGTGCCAGCAGCTCAGTTCCAGATCTGCGGCAAGAGACCCAGTACTTC. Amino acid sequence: CASSSVPDLRQETQYF.

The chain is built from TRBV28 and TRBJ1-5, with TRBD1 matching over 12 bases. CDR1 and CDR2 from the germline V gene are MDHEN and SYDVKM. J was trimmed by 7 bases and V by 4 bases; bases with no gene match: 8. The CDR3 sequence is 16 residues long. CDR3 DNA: TGTGCCAGCAGTTCCCAGGGACAGGGGGCGGGGCAGCCCCAGCATTTT. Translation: CASSSQGQGAGQPQHF.

CDR3 sequence: CASSWAGPYEQYF. CDR3 in DNA: TGTGCCAGCAGTTGGGCAGGGCCCTACGAGCAGTACTTC. This chain connects TRBV28 to TRBJ2-7; D possibly corresponds to TRBD1 (5 bases). The CDR3 contains 13 residues. V was cut by 4 bases and J by 2 bases, with 9 bases left in between. CDR1 and CDR2 (germline): MDHEN, SYDVKM.

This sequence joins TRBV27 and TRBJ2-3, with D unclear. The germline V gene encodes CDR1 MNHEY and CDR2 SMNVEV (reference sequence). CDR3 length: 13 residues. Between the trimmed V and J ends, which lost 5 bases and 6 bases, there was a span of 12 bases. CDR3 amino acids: CASSPSRSDTQYF. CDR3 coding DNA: TGTGCCAGCAGTCCATCCCGGAGCGATACGCAGTATTTT.

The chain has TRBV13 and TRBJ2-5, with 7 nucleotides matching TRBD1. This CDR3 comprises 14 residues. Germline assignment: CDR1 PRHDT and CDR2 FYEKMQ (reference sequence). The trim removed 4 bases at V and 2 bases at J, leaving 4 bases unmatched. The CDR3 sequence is CASSSDREQETQYF. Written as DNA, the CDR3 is TGTGCCAGCAGCTCCGACAGGGAACAAGAGACCCAGTACTTC. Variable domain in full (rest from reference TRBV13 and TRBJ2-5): AAGVIQSPRHLIKEKRETATLKCYPIPRHDTVYWYQQGPGQDPQFLISFYEKMQSDKGSIPDRFSAQQFSDYHSELNMSSLELGDSALYFCASSSDREQETQYFGPGTRLLVL.

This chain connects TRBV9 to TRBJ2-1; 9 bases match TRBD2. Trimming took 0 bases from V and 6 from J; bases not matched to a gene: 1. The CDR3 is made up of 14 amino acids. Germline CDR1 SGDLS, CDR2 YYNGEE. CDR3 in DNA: TGTGCCAGCAGCGTAGGGGGACTAGCCAATGAGCAGTTCTTC. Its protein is CASSVGGLANEQFF.

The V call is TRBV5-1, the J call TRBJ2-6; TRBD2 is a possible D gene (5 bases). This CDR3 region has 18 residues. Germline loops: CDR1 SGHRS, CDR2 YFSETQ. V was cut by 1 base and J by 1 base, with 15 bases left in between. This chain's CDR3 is CASSLRPRANSGANVLTF. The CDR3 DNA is TGCGCCAGCAGCTTGAGGCCGAGGGCTAATTCTGGGGCCAACGTCCTGACTTTC. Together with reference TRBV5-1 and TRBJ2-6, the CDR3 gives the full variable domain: KAGVTQTPRYLIKTRGQQVTLSCSPISGHRSVSWYQQTPGQGLQFLFEYFSETQRNKGNFPGRFSGRQFSNSRSEMNVSTLELGDSALYLCASSLRPRANSGANVLTFGAGSRLTVL.

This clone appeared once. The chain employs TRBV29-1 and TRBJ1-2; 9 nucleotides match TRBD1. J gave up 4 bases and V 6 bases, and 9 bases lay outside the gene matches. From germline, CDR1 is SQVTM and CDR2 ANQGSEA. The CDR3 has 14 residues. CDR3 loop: CSVSGQGLSYGYTF. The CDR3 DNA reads TGCAGCGTGTCCGGACAGGGGTTGAGCTATGGCTACACCTTC.

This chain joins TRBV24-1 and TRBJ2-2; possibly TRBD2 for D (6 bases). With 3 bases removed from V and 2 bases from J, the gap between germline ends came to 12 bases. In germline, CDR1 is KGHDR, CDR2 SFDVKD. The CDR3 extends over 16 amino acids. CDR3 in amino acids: CATSDIRESNTGELFF. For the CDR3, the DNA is TGTGCCACCAGTGATATACGGGAGAGTAACACCGGGGAGCTGTTTTTT.

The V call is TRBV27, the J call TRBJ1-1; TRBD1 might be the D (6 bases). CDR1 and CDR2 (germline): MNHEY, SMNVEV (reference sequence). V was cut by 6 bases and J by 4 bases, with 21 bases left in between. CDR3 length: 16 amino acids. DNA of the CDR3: TGTGCCAGCAGACCTCACTCGGGGGGCGTTGGCACTGAAGCTTTCTTT. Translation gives CASRPHSGGVGTEAFF.